This T cell receptor beta chain comes out of a study of cytomegalovirus exposure and HLA in healthy donors. To note about this clone: Its antigen is as yet unknown.

Findings and caveats of the study: With DRB1 most and HLA-C fewest, TCR association rates differed between HLA loci in a later analysis. An ancestry cluster, one associated with Asian ancestry, reportedly showed fewer N-insertions than the 666-donor mean in a later analysis.

Looked up from germline, CDR1 is SEHNR and CDR2 is FQNEAQ (reference sequence). This CDR3 is built from 12 residues. The germline V and J ends were trimmed by 3 bases and 8 bases, with 7 bases remaining between them. The study ran its PCR with 60 Vbeta and 13 Jbeta primers. Measured with immunoSEQ multiplex PCR; TCRdb has only the in-frame clones, and not every one. The data show approximately 190,000 clones, with 65% to 85% seen just once and approximately 1.8% held by the top ten. Source material: PBMCs. This clonotype was obtained from a middle-aged man in good health and CMV-seropositive. The chain employs TRBV7-9 and TRBJ1-4; D gene ambiguous. The CDR3 loop reads CASSFDGEKLFF. Written as DNA, the CDR3 is TGTGCCAGCAGCTTTGACGGGGAAAAACTGTTTTTT.